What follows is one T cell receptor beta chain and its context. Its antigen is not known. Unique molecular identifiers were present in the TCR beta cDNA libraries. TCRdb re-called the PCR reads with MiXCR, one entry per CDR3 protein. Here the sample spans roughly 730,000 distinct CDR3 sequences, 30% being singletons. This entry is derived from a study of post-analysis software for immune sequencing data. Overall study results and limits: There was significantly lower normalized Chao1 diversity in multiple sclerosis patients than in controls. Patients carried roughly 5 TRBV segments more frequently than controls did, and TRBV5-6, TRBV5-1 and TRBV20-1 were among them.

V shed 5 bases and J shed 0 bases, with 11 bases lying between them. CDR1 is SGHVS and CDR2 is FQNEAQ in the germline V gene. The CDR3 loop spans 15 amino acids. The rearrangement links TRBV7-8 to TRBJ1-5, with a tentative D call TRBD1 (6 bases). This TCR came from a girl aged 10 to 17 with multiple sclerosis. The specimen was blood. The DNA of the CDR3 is TGTGCCAGCAGCCCACGGACAGTTAGCAATCAGCCCCAGCATTTT. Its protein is CASSPRTVSNQPQHF.